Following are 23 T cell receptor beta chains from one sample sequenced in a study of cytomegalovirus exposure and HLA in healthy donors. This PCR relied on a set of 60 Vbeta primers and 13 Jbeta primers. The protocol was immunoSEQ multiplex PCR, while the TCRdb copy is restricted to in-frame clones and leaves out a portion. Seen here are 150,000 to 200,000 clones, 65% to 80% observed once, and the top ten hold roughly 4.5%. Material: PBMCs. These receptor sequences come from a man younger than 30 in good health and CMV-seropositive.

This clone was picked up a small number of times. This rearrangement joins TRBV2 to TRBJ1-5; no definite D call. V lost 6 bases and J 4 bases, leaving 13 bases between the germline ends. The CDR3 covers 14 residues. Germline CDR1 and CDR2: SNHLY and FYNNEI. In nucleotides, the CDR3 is TGTGCCAGCAGAGAGCGGACCGCTAATCAGCCCCAGCATTTT. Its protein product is CASRERTANQPQHF.

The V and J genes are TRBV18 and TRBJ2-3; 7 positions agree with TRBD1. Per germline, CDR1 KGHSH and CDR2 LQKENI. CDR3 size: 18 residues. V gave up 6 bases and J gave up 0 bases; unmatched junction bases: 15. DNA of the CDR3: TGTGCCAGCTCCCCGTTCGACAGGGAGATACCTAGCACAGATACGCAGTATTTT. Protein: CASSPFDREIPSTDTQYF.

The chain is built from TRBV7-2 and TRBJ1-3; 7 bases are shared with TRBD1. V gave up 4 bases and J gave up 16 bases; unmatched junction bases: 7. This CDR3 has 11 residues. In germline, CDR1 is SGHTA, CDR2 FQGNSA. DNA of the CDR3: TGTGCCAGCAGCTCGGGGACAGTCGAGTATTTT. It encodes CASSSGTVEYF.

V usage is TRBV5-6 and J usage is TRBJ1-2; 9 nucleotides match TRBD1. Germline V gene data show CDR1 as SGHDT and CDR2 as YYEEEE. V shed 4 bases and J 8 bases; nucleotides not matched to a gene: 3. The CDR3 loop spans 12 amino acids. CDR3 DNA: TGTGCCAGCAGCCTACAGGGGGCCGGCTACACCTTC. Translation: CASSLQGAGYTF.

CDR3 DNA sequence: TGCAGCTTATACGCGTTTAGCTCTGGCTACACCTTC. This sequence encodes CSLYAFSSGYTF. This chain uses TRBV29-1 with TRBJ1-2; D is uncertain. Germline V gene data show CDR1 as SQVTM and CDR2 as ANQGSEA. CDR3 length equals 12 residues. V was trimmed by 8 bases and J by 7 bases, leaving 17 bases between them.

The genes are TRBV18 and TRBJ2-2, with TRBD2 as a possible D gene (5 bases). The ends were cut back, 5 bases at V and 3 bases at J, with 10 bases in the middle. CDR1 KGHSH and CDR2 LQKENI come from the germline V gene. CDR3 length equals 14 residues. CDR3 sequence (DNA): TGTGCCAGCTCAAGACTAAGGGACACCGGGGAGCTGTTTTTT. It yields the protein CASSRLRDTGELFF.

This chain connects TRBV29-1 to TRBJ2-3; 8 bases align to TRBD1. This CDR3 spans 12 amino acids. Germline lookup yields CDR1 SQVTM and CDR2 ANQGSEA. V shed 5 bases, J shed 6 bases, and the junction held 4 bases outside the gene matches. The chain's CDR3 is CSVHTGGDTQYF. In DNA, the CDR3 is TGCAGCGTTCATACAGGGGGGGATACGCAGTATTTT.

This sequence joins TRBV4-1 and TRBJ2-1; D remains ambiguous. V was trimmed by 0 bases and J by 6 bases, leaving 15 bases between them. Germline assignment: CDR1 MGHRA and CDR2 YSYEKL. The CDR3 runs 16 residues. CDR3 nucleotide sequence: TGCGCCAGCAGCCAAGACGCAACGCTAACCGTCAATGAGCAGTTCTTC. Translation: CASSQDATLTVNEQFF.

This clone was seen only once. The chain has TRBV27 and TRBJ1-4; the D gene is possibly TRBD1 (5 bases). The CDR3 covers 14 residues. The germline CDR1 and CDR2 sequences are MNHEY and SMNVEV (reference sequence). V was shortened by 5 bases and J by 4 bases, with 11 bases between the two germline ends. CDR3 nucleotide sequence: TGTGCCAGCAGTAAGACAGTGAATAATGAAAAACTGTTTTTT. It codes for CASSKTVNNEKLFF.

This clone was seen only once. The CDR3 sequence: CASSSYRMPSMNTEAFF. DNA of the CDR3: TGTGCCAGCAGCTCGTACAGGATGCCCTCAATGAACACTGAAGCTTTCTTT. The chain couples TRBV11-2 to TRBJ1-1, with D possibly TRBD1 on 5 matching bases. There are 17 residues in the CDR3. Trimming took off 4 bases at V and 0 bases at J, with 18 bases between the two ends. Germline V gives CDR1 SGHAT, CDR2 FQNNGV.

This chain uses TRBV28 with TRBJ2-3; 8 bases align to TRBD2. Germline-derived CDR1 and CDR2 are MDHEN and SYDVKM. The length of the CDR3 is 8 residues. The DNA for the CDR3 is TGTGTTGCGGGGGGCCAGTATTTT. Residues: CVAGGQYF.

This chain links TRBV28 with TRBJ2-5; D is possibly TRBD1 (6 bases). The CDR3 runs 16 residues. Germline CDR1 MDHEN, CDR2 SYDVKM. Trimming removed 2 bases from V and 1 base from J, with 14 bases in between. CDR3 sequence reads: CASSLRAFRGQETQYF. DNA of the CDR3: TGTGCCAGCAGTTTACGCGCCTTCAGGGGCCAAGAGACCCAGTACTTC.

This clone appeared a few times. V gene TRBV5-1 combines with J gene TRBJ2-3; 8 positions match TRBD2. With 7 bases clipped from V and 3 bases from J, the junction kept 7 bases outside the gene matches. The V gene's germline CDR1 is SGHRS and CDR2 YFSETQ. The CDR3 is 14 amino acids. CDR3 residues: CASGPGLETDTQYF. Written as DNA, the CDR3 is TGCGCCAGCGGACCGGGACTAGAGACAGATACGCAGTATTTT.

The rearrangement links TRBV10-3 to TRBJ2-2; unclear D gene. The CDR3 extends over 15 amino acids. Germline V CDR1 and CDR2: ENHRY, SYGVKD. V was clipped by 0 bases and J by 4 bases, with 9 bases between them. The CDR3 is CAISESTGLTGELFF. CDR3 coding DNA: TGTGCCATCAGTGAGTCGACTGGTCTCACCGGGGAGCTGTTTTTT.

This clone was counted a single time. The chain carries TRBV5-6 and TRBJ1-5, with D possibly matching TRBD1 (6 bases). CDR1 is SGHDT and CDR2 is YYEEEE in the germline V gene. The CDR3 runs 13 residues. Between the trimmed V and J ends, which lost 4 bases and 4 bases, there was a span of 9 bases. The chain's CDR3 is CASSRTVNQPQHF. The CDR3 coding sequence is TGTGCCAGCAGCCGGACAGTAAATCAGCCCCAGCATTTT.

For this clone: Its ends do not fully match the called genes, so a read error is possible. CDR3 DNA: TGTGCTAGCAGCTCGGGACAGGGGTATGGCTACACCTTC. The encoded protein is CASSSGQGYGYTF. The chain links TRBV7-7 to TRBJ1-2; the match to TRBD1 covers 10 bases. The CDR3 has 13 residues. Germline V gene data show CDR1 as SSHAT and CDR2 as FNYEAQ (reference sequence).

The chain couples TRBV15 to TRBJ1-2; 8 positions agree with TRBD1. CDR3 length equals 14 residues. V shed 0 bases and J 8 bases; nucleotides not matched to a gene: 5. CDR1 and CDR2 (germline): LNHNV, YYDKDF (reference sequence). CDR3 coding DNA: TGTGCCACCAGCAGAGATCAGGCAGGGGGCGGCTACACCTTC. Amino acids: CATSRDQAGGGYTF.

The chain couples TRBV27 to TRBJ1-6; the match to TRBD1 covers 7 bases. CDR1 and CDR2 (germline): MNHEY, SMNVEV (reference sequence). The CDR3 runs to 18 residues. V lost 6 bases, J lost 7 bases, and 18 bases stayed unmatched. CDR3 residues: CASSLGQVPRRGNSPLHF. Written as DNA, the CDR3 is TGTGCCAGCAGCTTAGGACAGGTTCCACGAAGAGGGAATTCACCCCTCCACTTT.

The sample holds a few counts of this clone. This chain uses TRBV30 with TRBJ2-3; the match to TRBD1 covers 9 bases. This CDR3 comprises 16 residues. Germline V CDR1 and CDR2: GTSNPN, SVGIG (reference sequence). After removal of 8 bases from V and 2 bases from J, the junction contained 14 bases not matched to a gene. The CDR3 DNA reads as TGTGCCGGCGCCGCCGGGACAGGGTATTACACAGATACGCAGTATTTT. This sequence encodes CAGAAGTGYYTDTQYF.

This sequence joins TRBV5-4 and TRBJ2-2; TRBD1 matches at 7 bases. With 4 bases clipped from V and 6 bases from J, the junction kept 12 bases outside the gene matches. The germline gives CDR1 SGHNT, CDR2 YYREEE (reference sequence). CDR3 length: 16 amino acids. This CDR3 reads CASSASRQGVAGELFF. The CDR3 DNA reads TGTGCCAGCAGCGCCTCTCGGCAGGGGGTTGCCGGGGAGCTGTTTTTT.

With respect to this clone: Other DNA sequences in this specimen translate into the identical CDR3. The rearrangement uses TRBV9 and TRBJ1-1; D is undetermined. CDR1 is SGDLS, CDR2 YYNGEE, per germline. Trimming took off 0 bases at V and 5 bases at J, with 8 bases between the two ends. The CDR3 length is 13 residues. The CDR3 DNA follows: TGTGCCAGCAGCGTAGGATCGGGAACTGAAGCTTTCTTT. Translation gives CASSVGSGTEAFF.

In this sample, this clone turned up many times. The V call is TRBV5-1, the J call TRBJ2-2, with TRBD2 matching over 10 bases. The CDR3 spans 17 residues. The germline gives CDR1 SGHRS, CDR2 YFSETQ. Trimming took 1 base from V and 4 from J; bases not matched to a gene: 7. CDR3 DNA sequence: TGCGCCAGCAGCTTGCTAGCGGGGGATATTGGCACCGGGGAGCTGTTTTTT. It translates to CASSLLAGDIGTGELFF.

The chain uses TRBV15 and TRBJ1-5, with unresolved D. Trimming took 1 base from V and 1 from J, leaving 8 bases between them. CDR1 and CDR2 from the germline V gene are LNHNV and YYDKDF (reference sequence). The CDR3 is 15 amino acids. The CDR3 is CATSRAPLSNQPQHF. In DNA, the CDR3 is TGTGCCACCAGCAGAGCCCCCCTCAGCAATCAGCCCCAGCATTTT. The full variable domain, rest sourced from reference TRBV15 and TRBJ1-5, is DAMVIQNPRYQVTQFGKPVTLSCSQTLNHNVMYWYQQKSSQAPKLLFHYYDKDFNNEADTPDNFQSRRPNTSFCFLDIRSPGLGDTAMYLCATSRAPLSNQPQHFGDGTRLSIL.